This T cell receptor (beta chain) was identified in a study of T cell responses to AZD1222 COVID-19 vaccine. Whole-study findings and limits: Recipients of AZD1222 seropositive at baseline numbered only 6 or 7. Regions 160-218 and 743-854 dominated among vaccine-associated CD4 TCRs spanning spike. A mostly white British donor set with more females was recruited, and clonal diversity was possibly underestimated.

Per germline, CDR1 SNHLY and CDR2 FYNNEI. The CDR3 is 15 amino acids. The ends were cut back, 6 bases at V and 10 bases at J, with 21 bases in the middle. About this clone: What it recognizes is unknown.

Sequenced by immunoSEQ multiplex PCR; TCRdb stores in-frame clones only, minus some. The top ten clones hold approximately 1% of a sample with nearly 200,000 clones, approximately 93% of them seen once. The chain couples TRBV2 to TRBJ1-4; a weak D match, TRBD1 (5 bases). The receptor was derived from an adult who received the AZD1222 COVID-19 vaccine. Source: peripheral blood, taken 28 days after the second AZD1222 dose. This CDR3 reads CASRVGATALGKLFF. The CDR3 coding sequence is TGTGCCAGCAGGGTCGGGGCTACCGCGTTGGGAAAACTGTTTTTT. The variable domain in full, with the rest retrieved from reference TRBV2 and TRBJ1-4, is EPEVTQTPSHQVTQMGQEVILRCVPISNHLYFYWYRQILGQKVEFLVSFYNNEISEKSEIFDDQFSVERPDGSNFTLKIRSTKLEDSAMYFCASRVGATALGKLFFGSGTQLSVL.